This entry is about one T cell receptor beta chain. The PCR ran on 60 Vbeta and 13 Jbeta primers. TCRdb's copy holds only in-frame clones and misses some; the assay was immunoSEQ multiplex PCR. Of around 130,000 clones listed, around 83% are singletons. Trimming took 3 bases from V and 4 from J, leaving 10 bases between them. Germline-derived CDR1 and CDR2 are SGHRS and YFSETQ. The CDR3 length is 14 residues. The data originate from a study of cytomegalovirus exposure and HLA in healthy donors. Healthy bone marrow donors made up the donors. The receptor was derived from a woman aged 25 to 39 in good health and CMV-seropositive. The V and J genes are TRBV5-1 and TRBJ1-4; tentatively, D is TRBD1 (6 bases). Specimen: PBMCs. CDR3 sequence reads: CASSSRGGNEKLFF. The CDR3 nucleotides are TGCGCCAGCAGCTCCAGAGGGGGTAATGAAAAACTGTTTTTT.